This T cell receptor beta chain comes out of a study of shared clonotypes between healthy human individuals. Broader study findings: Larger richness was generally estimated for naive than memory subsets.

V trimming: 8 bases; J trimming: 6 bases; junction bases outside the gene matches: 15. There are 15 residues in the CDR3. From germline, CDR1 is SNHLY and CDR2 FYNNEI. With regard to this clone: Antigen unknown.

Measured with immunoSEQ multiplex PCR; TCRdb has only the in-frame clones, and not every one. The sample holds some 2 million clones, 85% to 95% seen once. The J gene is TRBJ1-2, the V gene TRBV2, with 7 bases that match TRBD1. Sample: naive CD4+ T cells sorted from blood. The subset here: CD45RA+ positively selected. The receptor was derived from a man aged 18-30 years in good health. The CDR3 reads CASPRQGTQRDGYTF. The CDR3 nucleotides are TGTGCCAGCCCCCGACAGGGTACTCAAAGGGATGGCTACACCTTC.